Here is one T cell receptor (beta chain) with its context. Its antigen is not known. This sample was included in a study of shared clonotypes between healthy human individuals. For sorted subsets, approximately 0.2 ug DNA per replicate equaled 33,000 or so T cell genomes. The assay was immunoSEQ multiplex PCR, and TCRdb's table has in-frame clones only and misses some. The sample shows about 1 million clones, roughly 75% of them seen only once. Study-level findings and limits: Some clonotypes were shared by all four sorted-subset donors, while others were not shared. The non-shared ones had lower generation probabilities than the shared ones. In general, naive subsets displayed greater estimated richness than memory subsets did.

V was clipped by 0 bases and J by 10 bases, with 9 bases between them. There are 12 residues in the CDR3. The germline CDR1 and CDR2 sequences are MNHNS and SASEGT. Nashville, Tennessee was home to all donors, each a Caucasian adult. The source material was memory CD4+ T cells sorted from blood. The subset here: CD45RA-negative fraction. This chain joins TRBV6-1 and TRBJ1-1; unclear D gene. The receptor's source is a young man in good health. The chain's CDR3 is CASSEARVGAFF. As DNA, the CDR3 is TGTGCCAGCAGTGAAGCGAGAGTAGGAGCTTTCTTT.